The rows below give T cell receptor beta chains drawn from one sample of a study of CD8 T cells in Susac syndrome. TCRdb reanalysed the immunoSEQ multiplex PCR reads using MiXCR and keeps one entry per CDR3 protein. The top ten clones hold about 0.11% of a sample with around 280,000 distinct CDR3 sequences, about 85% of them seen once. The sample taken for sequencing was CD8+ T cells from PBMCs. Receptor source: a human donor with multiple sclerosis. The CDR3 runs from the conserved cysteine through the conserved F or W. Each record gives: V gene, D gene, J gene, clone size, CDR3 protein, CDR3 DNA. A D gene is named only where the DNA matches it firmly. Clone size is stated in some rows and not others, as once, few, many or a class when expanded.

v_call: TRBV5-8; d_call: NA; j_call: TRBJ1-1; clone_size: NA; cdr3_aa: CASSLGGATFTEAFF; cdr3_nt: TGTGCCAGCAGCTTGGGGGGGGCCACCTTCACTGAAGCTTTCTTT
v_call: TRBV12-3/TRBV12-4; d_call: TRBD1; j_call: TRBJ1-2; clone_size: NA; cdr3_aa: CASSDGTGGTYFGYTF; cdr3_nt: TGTGCCAGCAGTGACGGGACAGGGGGCACCTACTTTGGCTACACCTTC
v_call: TRBV29-1; d_call: NA; j_call: TRBJ2-1; clone_size: NA; cdr3_aa: CSVVGPGIHNEQFF; cdr3_nt: TGCAGCGTTGTTGGCCCCGGGATACACAATGAGCAGTTCTTC
v_call: TRBV13; d_call: TRBD2; j_call: TRBJ2-2; clone_size: NA; cdr3_aa: CASSLAFGTSGLRISGELFF; cdr3_nt: TGTGCCAGCAGCTTAGCGTTTGGGACTAGCGGTTTAAGGATCTCCGGGGAGCTGTTTTTT
v_call: TRBV27; d_call: TRBD1; j_call: TRBJ2-3; clone_size: NA; cdr3_aa: CASSLPNRGVGTDTQYF; cdr3_nt: TGTGCCAGCAGCCTCCCAAACAGGGGGGTAGGCACAGATACGCAGTATTTT
v_call: TRBV29-1; d_call: NA; j_call: TRBJ2-1; clone_size: NA; cdr3_aa: CSVLTLSYNEQFF; cdr3_nt: TGCAGCGTTTTAACATTATCCTACAATGAGCAGTTCTTC
v_call: TRBV2; d_call: NA; j_call: TRBJ2-7; clone_size: few; cdr3_aa: CASNQAPKFINEQYF; cdr3_nt: TGTGCCAGCAACCAGGCGCCCAAATTTATCAACGAGCAGTACTTC
v_call: TRBV28; d_call: TRBD2; j_call: TRBJ2-4; clone_size: once; cdr3_aa: CASSAGGPGGIAKNIQYF; cdr3_nt: TGTGCCAGCAGTGCGGGAGGGCCCGGGGGAATAGCCAAAAACATTCAGTACTTC
v_call: TRBV9; d_call: TRBD2; j_call: TRBJ2-7; clone_size: NA; cdr3_aa: CASSPNPSSGSGSYEQYF; cdr3_nt: TGTGCCAGCAGCCCCAACCCTTCTAGCGGGAGTGGGTCCTACGAGCAGTACTTC
v_call: TRBV19; d_call: NA; j_call: TRBJ2-4; clone_size: NA; cdr3_aa: CASSIAPRQGGTKNIQYF; cdr3_nt: TGTGCCAGTAGTATAGCCCCTCGGCAGGGTGGGACCAAAAACATTCAGTACTTC
v_call: TRBV5-4; d_call: NA; j_call: TRBJ2-7; clone_size: few; cdr3_aa: CASSAGDRLYEQYF; cdr3_nt: TGTGCCAGCAGCGCCGGCGACAGATTATACGAGCAGTACTTC
v_call: TRBV29-1; d_call: NA; j_call: TRBJ1-2; clone_size: NA; cdr3_aa: CSVEEGKRNYGYTF; cdr3_nt: TGCAGCGTTGAAGAAGGGAAACGGAACTATGGCTACACCTTC
v_call: TRBV7-9; d_call: TRBD2; j_call: TRBJ2-5; clone_size: NA; cdr3_aa: CASSSPLGTSQETQYF; cdr3_nt: TGTGCCAGCAGCTCACCCCTAGGGACTAGCCAAGAGACCCAGTACTTC
v_call: TRBV9; d_call: NA; j_call: TRBJ1-2; clone_size: NA; cdr3_aa: CASSVGVYGYTF; cdr3_nt: TGTGCCAGCAGCGTAGGGGTCTATGGCTACACCTTC
v_call: TRBV7-9; d_call: TRBD2; j_call: TRBJ2-7; clone_size: NA; cdr3_aa: CASSLGLAGKMSYEQYF; cdr3_nt: TGTGCCAGCAGCCTCGGACTAGCGGGGAAAATGTCCTACGAGCAGTACTTC
v_call: TRBV12-3/TRBV12-4; d_call: TRBD1; j_call: TRBJ1-5; clone_size: once; cdr3_aa: CASSFWGTANQPQHF; cdr3_nt: TGTGCCAGCAGTTTTTGGGGGACAGCCAATCAGCCCCAGCATTTT
v_call: TRBV3-1; d_call: NA; j_call: TRBJ2-5; clone_size: NA; cdr3_aa: CASNTFSSRRETQYF; cdr3_nt: TGTGCCAGCAATACTTTTTCCTCTAGGAGAGAGACCCAGTACTTC
v_call: TRBV9; d_call: NA; j_call: TRBJ2-1; clone_size: NA; cdr3_aa: CASSVVGVHEQFF; cdr3_nt: TGTGCCAGCAGCGTAGTCGGAGTCCATGAGCAGTTCTTC
v_call: TRBV29-1; d_call: NA; j_call: TRBJ2-1; clone_size: NA; cdr3_aa: CRAQGNEQFF; cdr3_nt: TGCAGAGCCCAGGGTAATGAGCAGTTCTTC
v_call: TRBV29-1; d_call: NA; j_call: TRBJ2-1; clone_size: NA; cdr3_aa: CSVEERGDTYNEQFF; cdr3_nt: TGCAGCGTTGAAGAAAGAGGGGACACCTACAATGAGCAGTTCTTC
v_call: TRBV2; d_call: TRBD2; j_call: TRBJ2-1; clone_size: NA; cdr3_aa: CASSSTGTSFEQFF; cdr3_nt: TGTGCCAGCAGTTCCACCGGGACTAGCTTCGAGCAGTTCTTC
v_call: TRBV30; d_call: NA; j_call: TRBJ2-7; clone_size: NA; cdr3_aa: CACVRGDSYEQYF; cdr3_nt: TGTGCCTGCGTTAGAGGCGACAGTTACGAGCAGTACTTC
v_call: TRBV25-1; d_call: NA; j_call: TRBJ1-5; clone_size: NA; cdr3_aa: CASSERAGSGPQHF; cdr3_nt: TGTGCCAGCAGTGAACGAGCGGGATCCGGGCCCCAGCATTTT
v_call: TRBV21-1; d_call: NA; j_call: TRBJ1-1; clone_size: NA; cdr3_aa: CASLKGRWGTEAFF; cdr3_nt: TGTGCCAGCTTAAAAGGGAGATGGGGCACTGAAGCTTTCTTT
v_call: TRBV7-3; d_call: NA; j_call: TRBJ2-1; clone_size: NA; cdr3_aa: CASSFNPRESVYNEQFF; cdr3_nt: TGTGCCAGCAGCTTTAATCCCCGGGAGTCGGTGTACAATGAGCAGTTCTTC
v_call: TRBV29-1; d_call: TRBD2; j_call: TRBJ2-2; clone_size: NA; cdr3_aa: CSVEPTSGTHGELFF; cdr3_nt: TGCAGCGTTGAACCAACTAGCGGGACCCACGGGGAGCTGTTTTTT
v_call: TRBV7-2; d_call: NA; j_call: TRBJ2-1; clone_size: NA; cdr3_aa: CASSLGRSKYNEQFF; cdr3_nt: TGTGCCAGCAGCTTAGGTCGGTCCAAGTACAATGAGCAGTTCTTC
v_call: TRBV7-9; d_call: TRBD1; j_call: TRBJ2-7; clone_size: NA; cdr3_aa: CASRTGTGPYEQYF; cdr3_nt: TGTGCCAGCAGAACCGGGACAGGGCCCTACGAGCAGTACTTC